This T cell receptor (beta chain) was sequenced in a study of T cells after somatic rescue of genetic block. Germline assignment: CDR1 LNHNV and CDR2 YYDKDF (reference sequence). Germline trimming cut 4 bases from V and 6 bases from J; bases unmatched to any gene: 7. This CDR3 contains 14 residues. Sequenced by immunoSEQ multiplex PCR; TCRdb stores in-frame clones only, minus some. The data contain roughly 11,000 clones, around 84% of them singletons. The receptor comes from a boy between 10 and 17 years old. The gene calls are TRBV15 and TRBJ2-7; 9 bases fit TRBD1. Sequencing was done on a sample of peripheral blood mononuclear cells (PBMCs). CDR3 amino acids: CATSKDRGLSEQYF. In DNA, the CDR3 is TGTGCCACCAGCAAGGACAGGGGATTATCCGAGCAGTACTTC. Combining the CDR3 with reference TRBV15 and TRBJ2-7 gives the whole variable domain DAMVIQNPRYQVTQFGKPVTLSCSQTLNHNVMYWYQQKSSQAPKLLFHYYDKDFNNEADTPDNFQSRRPNTSFCFLDIRSPGLGDTAMYLCATSKDRGLSEQYFGPGTRLTVT.